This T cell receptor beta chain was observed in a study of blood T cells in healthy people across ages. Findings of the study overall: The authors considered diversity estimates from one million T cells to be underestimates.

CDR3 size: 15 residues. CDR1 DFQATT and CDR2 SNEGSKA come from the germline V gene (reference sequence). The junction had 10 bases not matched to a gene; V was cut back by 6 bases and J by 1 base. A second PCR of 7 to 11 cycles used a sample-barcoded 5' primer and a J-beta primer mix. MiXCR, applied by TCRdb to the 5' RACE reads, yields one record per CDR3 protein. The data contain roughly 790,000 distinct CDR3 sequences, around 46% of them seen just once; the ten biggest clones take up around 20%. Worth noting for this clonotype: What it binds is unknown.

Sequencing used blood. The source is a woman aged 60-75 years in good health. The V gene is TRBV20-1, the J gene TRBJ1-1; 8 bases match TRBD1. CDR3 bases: TGCAGTGCAACGCCGGGACAGGTCAGGAACACTGAAGCTTTCTTT. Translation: CSATPGQVRNTEAFF.